The sample holds many counts of the clone carrying this T cell receptor beta chain. Its antigen is undetermined. The CDR3 end lies 3 residues beyond the end of the read and is filled in from the germline J gene. Sequencing input was equivalent genomic DNA from CVID and controls. Measured with immunoSEQ multiplex PCR; TCRdb has only the in-frame clones, and not every one. The profile covers 30,000 to 40,000 clones, none occurring a single time. This CDR3 comprises 16 residues. Germline V gives CDR1 SGHRS, CDR2 YFSETQ. The ends lost 9 bases at V and 8 bases at J; junction bases unmatched: 18. This entry is derived from a study of T cell clonality in common variable immunodeficiency. Study outcomes and limitations: Patient heterogeneity in the CVID cohort limited correlations between repertoire features and clinical complications. Fewer TCRbeta clones were shared among CVID subjects than controls.

This sequence was found in a person between 18 and 70 years old in good health. The V and J genes are TRBV5-1 and TRBJ1-4, with TRBD1 identical over 8 bases. Specimen: peripheral blood mononuclear cells. CDR3 sequence reads: CANKSSPGQDKEKLFF. Partial CDR3 DNA: TGCGCCAACAAAAGTTCTCCGGGACAGGATAAGGAAAAA.